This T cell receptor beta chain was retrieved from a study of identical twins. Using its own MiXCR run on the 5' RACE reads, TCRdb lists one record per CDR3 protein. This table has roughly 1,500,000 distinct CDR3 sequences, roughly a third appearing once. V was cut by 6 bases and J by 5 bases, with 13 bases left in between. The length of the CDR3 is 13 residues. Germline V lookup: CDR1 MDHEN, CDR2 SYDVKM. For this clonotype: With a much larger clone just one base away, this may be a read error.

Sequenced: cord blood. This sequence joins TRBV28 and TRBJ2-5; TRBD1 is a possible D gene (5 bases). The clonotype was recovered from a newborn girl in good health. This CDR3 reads CASRKQVHETQYF. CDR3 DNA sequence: TGTGCCAGCAGGAAACAGGTCCACGAGACCCAGTACTTC.